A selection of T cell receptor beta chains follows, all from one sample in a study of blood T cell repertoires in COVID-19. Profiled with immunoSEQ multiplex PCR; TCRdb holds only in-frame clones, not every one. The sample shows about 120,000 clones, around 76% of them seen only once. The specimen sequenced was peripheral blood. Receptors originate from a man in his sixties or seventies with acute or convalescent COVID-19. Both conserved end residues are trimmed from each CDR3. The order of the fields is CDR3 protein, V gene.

ASSQGMGDEQF | TRBV4-2
ASSPGQGVREQY | TRBV7-2
ASSLIGTGGGTDTQY | TRBV7-9
ASSVPHPGTDPGELF | TRBV9
ASSLDRGRRTDSPLH | TRBV27
ASSSPSGGSGELF | TRBV5-4
ASSPPTYNEQF | TRBV28
ASSLFRGGNTIY | TRBV7-2
ASSILGTGNEKLF | TRBV19
AWSVQGRSYGYT | TRBV30
AISLAGGAGGEQF | TRBV10-3
ASSYNRGEDTQY | TRBV5-1